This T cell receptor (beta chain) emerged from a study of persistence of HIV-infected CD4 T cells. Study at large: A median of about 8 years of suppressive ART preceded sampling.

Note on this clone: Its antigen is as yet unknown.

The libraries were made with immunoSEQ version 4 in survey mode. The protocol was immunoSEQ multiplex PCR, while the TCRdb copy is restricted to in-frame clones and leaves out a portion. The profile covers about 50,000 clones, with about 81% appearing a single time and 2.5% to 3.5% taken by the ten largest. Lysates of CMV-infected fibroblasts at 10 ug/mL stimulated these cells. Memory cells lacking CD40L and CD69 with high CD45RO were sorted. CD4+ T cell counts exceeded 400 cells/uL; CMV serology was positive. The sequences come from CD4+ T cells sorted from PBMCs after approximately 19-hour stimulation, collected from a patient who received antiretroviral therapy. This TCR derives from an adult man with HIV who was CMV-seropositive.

Here the CDR3 reads CASSRLAADEQYF. CDR3 DNA sequence: TGTGCCAGCAGCCGATTGGCCGCCGACGAGCAGTACTTC. The chain recombines TRBV3-1 (or the pseudogene TRBV3-2) with TRBJ2-7; the D is unclear. Between the trimmed V and J ends, which lost 4 bases and 5 bases, there was a span of 12 bases. Germline-derived CDR1 and CDR2 are LGHDT and YNNKEL (reference sequence). The CDR3 runs to 13 residues.